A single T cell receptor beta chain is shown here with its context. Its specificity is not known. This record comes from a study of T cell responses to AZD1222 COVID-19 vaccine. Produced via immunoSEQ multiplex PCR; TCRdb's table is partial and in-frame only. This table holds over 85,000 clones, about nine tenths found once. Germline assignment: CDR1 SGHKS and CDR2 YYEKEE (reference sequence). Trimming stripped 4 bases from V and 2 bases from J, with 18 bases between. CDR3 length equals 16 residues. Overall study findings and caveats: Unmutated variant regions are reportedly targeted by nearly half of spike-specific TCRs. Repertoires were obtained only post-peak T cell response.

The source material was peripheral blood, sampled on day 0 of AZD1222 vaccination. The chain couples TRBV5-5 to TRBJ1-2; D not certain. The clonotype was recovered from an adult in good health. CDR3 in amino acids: CASSLNDKHKNYGYTF. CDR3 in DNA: TGTGCCAGCAGCCTAAACGACAAGCACAAAAACTATGGCTACACCTTC.